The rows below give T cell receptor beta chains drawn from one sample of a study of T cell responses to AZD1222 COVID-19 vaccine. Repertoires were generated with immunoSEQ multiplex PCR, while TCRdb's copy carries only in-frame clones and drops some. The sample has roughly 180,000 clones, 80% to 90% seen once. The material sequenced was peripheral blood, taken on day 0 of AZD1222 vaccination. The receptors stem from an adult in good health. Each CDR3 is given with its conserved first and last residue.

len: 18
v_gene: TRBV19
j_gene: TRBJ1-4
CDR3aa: CASSIPLGQEWANEKLFF

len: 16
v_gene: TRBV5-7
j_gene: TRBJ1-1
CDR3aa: CASSLTCGQENTEAFF

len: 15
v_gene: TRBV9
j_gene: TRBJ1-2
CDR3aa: CASSPRDRGPYGYTF

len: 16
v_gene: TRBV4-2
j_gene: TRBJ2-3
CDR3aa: CASSQDGGGLTDTQYF

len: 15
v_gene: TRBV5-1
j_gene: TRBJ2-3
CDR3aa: CASSLDRGSTDTQYF

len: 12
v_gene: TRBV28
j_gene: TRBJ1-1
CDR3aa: CASSEGDTEAFF

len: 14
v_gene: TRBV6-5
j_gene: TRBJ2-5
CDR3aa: CASRRDRLQETQYF

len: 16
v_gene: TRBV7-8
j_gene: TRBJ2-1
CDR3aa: CASSSLLPSSYNEQFF

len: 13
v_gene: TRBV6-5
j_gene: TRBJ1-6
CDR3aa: CASSPDRGSPLHF

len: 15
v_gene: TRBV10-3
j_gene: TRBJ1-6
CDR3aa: CAISIGAGRNSPLHF

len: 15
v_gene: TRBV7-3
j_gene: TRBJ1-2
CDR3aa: CASSFRQHTNYGYTF

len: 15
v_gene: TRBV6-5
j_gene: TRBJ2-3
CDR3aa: CASNLAGGSTDTQYF

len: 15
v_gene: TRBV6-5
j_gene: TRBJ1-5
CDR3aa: CASRIQGNSNQPQHF

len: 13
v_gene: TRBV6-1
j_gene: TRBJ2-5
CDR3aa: CASSEVPVETQYF

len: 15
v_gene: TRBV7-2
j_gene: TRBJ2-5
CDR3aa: CASSPPLSAQETQYF

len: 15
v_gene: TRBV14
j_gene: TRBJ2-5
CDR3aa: CASSHYRDNQETQYF

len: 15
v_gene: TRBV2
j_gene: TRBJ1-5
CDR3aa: CASSEVSSSNQPQHF

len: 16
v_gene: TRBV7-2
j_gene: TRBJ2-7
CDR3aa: CASSLATGTGFYEQYF

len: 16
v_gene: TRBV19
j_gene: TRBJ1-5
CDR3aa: CASSIAGTPSNQPQHF

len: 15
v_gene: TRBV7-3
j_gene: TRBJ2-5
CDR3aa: CASSLNLGVGETQYF

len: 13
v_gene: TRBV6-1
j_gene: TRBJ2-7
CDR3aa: CASSEALGYEQYF

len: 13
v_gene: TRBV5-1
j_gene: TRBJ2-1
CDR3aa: CASRMDRGNEQFF

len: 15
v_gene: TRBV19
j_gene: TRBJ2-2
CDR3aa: CASSPGTPSTGELFF

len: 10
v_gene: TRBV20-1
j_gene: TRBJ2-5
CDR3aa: CSALQETQYF

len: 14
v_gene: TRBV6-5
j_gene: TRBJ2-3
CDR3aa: CASSPGPRGDTQYF

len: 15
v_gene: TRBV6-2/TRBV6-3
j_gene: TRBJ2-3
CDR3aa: CASTPRGGARDTQYF

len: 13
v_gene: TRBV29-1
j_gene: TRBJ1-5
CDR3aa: CSVQENSNQPQHF

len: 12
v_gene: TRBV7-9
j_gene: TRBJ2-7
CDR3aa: CASSQDRGKQYF

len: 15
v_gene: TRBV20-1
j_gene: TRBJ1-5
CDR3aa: CSASFQSDSNQPQHF

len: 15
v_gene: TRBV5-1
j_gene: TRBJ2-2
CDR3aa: CASSLGQGEAGELFF

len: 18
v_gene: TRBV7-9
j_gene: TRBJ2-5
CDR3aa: CASSPTHNRASTRVTQYF

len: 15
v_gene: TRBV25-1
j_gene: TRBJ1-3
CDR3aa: CASSDRGGTGNTIYF

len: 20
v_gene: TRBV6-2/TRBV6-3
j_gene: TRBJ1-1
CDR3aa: CASSYGVGRGRSNMNTEAFF

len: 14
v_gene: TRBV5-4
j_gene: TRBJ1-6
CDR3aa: CASTIQGGNSPLHF

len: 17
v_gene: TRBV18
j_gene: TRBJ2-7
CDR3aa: CASSPLQGRAPTYEQYF

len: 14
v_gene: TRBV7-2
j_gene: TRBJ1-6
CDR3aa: CASSQPVFGSPLHF

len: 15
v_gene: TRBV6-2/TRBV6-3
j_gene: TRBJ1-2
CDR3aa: CASSFGQVQWYGYTF

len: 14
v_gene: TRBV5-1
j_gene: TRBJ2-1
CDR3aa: CASSLQELDNEQFF

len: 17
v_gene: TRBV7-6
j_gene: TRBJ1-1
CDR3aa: CASSGYRGRRTMAEAFF

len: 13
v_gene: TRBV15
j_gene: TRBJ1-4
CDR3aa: CATSRGVDEKLFF

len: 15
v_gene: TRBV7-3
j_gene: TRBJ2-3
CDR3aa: CASSLAGEGADTQYF

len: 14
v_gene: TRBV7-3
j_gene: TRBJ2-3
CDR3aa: CASSLLAATDTQYF

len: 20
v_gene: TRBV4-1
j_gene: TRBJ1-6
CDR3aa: CASSQAERDVWTSNNSPLHF

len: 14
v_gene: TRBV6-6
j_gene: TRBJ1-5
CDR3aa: CASLVRQGNQPQHF

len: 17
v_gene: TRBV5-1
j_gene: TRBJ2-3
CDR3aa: CASSPPGLAGNTDTQYF

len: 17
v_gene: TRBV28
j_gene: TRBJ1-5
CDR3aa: CASSLDGTGGPRQPQHF

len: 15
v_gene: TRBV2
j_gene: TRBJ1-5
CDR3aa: CASSWDSVGNQPQHF

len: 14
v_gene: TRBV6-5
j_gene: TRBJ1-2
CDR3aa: CASSYSGFVGGYTF